These 7 T cell receptor beta chains were sequenced from one sample in a study of blood T cell repertoires in COVID-19. Here immunoSEQ multiplex PCR was the method, and the copy in TCRdb shows in-frame clones only, minus some. The sample consists of over 85,000 clones, 60% to 80% of them appearing once. What was sequenced was peripheral blood. The receptors were gathered from a woman at least 80 years old with active or convalescent COVID-19.

The chain recombines TRBV27 with TRBJ2-3; TRBD1 might be the D (7 bases). The V gene's germline CDR1 is MNHEY and CDR2 SMNVEV (reference sequence). CDR3 length: 14 amino acids. Deletions cut 4 bases from V and 8 bases from J, with 16 bases between. In nucleotides, the CDR3 is TGTGCCAGCAGTTATGCAGGGGGACTGGGTACGCAGTATTTT. It is translated as CASSYAGGLGTQYF.

As DNA, the CDR3 is TGTGCCAGCAGCCTGGGACTTGAGCAGTTCTTC. The encoded protein is CASSLGLEQFF. The chain joins TRBV5-6 to TRBJ2-1; D is possibly TRBD2 (6 bases). The CDR3 contains 11 residues. Trimming shortened V by 4 bases and J by 9 bases, and 8 bases separated the two germline ends. Germline values: CDR1 SGHDT, CDR2 YYEEEE. The whole variable domain, filled in from reference TRBV5-6 and TRBJ2-1, reads DAGVTQSPTHLIKTRGQQVTLRCSPKSGHDTVSWYQQALGQGPQFIFQYYEEEERQRGNFPDRFSGHQFPNYSSELNVNALLLGDSALYLCASSLGLEQFFGPGTRLTVL.

J is TRBJ2-1 and V is TRBV7-2; tentatively, D is TRBD1 (6 bases). Trimming stripped 2 bases from V and 4 bases from J, with 12 bases between. Germline V gives CDR1 SGHTA, CDR2 FQGNSA. The CDR3 sequence is 15 residues long. CDR3 sequence: CASSLTGTPYNEQFF. For the CDR3, the DNA is TGTGCCAGCAGCTTAACCGGGACACCATACAATGAGCAGTTCTTC.

V and J are TRBV2 and TRBJ2-4; TRBD2 matches at 10 bases. J was trimmed by 7 bases and V by 5 bases; bases with no gene match: 5. The CDR3 has 14 amino acids. The germline CDR1 and CDR2 sequences are SNHLY and FYNNEI. CDR3 nucleotides: TGTGCCAGCAGTCCCGGGACTAGCGATAACATTCAGTACTTC. Encoded protein: CASSPGTSDNIQYF.

This chain links TRBV6-5 with TRBJ2-7; 11 nucleotides match TRBD2. The CDR3 is 14 amino acids. Germline V lookup: CDR1 MNHEY, CDR2 SVGAGI. J gave up 5 bases and V 5 bases, and 5 bases lay outside the gene matches. CDR3 loop: CASSRGTSGHEQYF. In DNA form, the CDR3 reads TGTGCCAGCAGTCGAGGGACTAGCGGCCACGAGCAGTACTTC.

The chain carries TRBV7-2 and TRBJ2-1, with D possibly being TRBD2 (6 bases). CDR3 size: 18 residues. Trimming left V 2 bases short and J 0 bases short, with 17 bases between. Germline V gene data show CDR1 as SGHTA and CDR2 as FQGNSA. CDR3 loop: CASSLIYSGWSSYNEQFF. The CDR3 DNA reads as TGTGCCAGCAGCTTAATCTATAGCGGATGGAGCTCCTACAATGAGCAGTTCTTC.

The chain joins TRBV4-1 to TRBJ1-4; D not certain. The CDR3 has 19 residues. Germline V gene data show CDR1 as MGHRA and CDR2 as YSYEKL. Trimming removed 4 bases at V and 0 bases at J, with 21 bases between. CDR3: CASSRIIRVLGATNEKLFF. DNA of the CDR3: TGCGCCAGCAGCCGTATCATCCGGGTCCTCGGGGCAACTAATGAAAAACTGTTTTTT.